This T cell receptor (beta chain) was documented in a study of post-analysis software for immune sequencing data (dated by TCRdb to about 2015). Regarding the complete study: Relapsing-remitting, secondary progressive and progressive-relapsing multiple sclerosis were recorded as disease courses, and subtype annotation was lacking for some patients. Patient repertoires were compared against ten to eleven previously published healthy control repertoires from donors aged 6 to 25 years. A subset of samples was prepared in parallel using single-end sample barcoding, then pooled and co-amplified after Illumina adapter ligation. Overall study results and their limits: The control group was slightly older than the multiple sclerosis patient group. Normalized Chao1 diversity was significantly lower in multiple sclerosis patients than controls, suggesting substantial peripheral T-cell clonal expansion. Patients showed significantly higher frequencies than controls for several TRBV segments, among them TRBV5-6, TRBV5-1 and TRBV20-1. Strong co-clustering of samples prepared in the same batch was shown by direct clustering with F measure, prompting a batch-effect correction.

Spanning cysteine to phenylalanine, the CDR3 consists of 14 amino acids. Only the CDR3 DNA is retained, 42 bases long and in frame from the first base. CDR1 and CDR2 are read off the germline V gene as SGHRS and YFSETQ. Trimming removed 0 bases from V and 5 bases from J, leaving 11 bases between the germline ends. On this clonotype: Its cognate antigen has yet to be identified. It has no much larger one-base neighbor in the sample; base qualities were not kept.

To demonstrate the VDJtools post-analysis software, the study profiled TCR beta repertoires from the peripheral blood of about 13 young patients with multiple sclerosis. The patients with multiple sclerosis were children and adolescents between roughly 6 and 15 years of age. The method behind the library was PCR. Sequencing was performed on an Illumina HiSeq 2500. To reduce PCR and sequencing biases, unique molecular identifiers were incorporated into the TCR beta cDNA libraries. Every 1 to 10 million input T cells yielded 500,000 or so cDNA molecules, meaning each molecule approximated one T cell. The patient libraries were prepared and sequenced using the same protocol as the earlier healthy control dataset. Samples belonging to the same batch were prepared together, multiplexed and sequenced on a shared HiSeq lane. Processing in the source paper ran as follows. MIGEC was used to process the raw barcoded reads, and molecular identifier groups with only a single read were discarded before consensus assembly and CDR3 extraction. VDJtools was used for post-analysis of the clonotype tables, and diversity was normalized by down-sampling every dataset to the size of the smallest sample. Repertoire overlap clustering matched CDR3 amino acid but not nucleotide sequences to correct batch-related cross-sample contamination. The public reads were quality trimmed at Q25 with fastp and then assembled into clones with MiXCR by TCRdb, keeping productive beta chains. Each entry is one CDR3 protein sequence, shown with its most common DNA and genes. The authors' filters were not applied to this entry. This sample comprises 350,000 to 450,000 distinct CDR3 sequences, about 39% of them detected only once. The ten most abundant clones make up roughly 8.2% of the sample.

Material for sequencing was blood. The chain links TRBV5-1 with TRBJ2-5; no D gene can be assigned with confidence. The receptor was derived from a girl aged 2 to 10 with multiple sclerosis. The CDR3 region: CASSLVVGRETQYF. The nucleotides are TGCGCCAGCAGCTTGGTGGTGGGCAGGGAGACCCAGTACTTC.